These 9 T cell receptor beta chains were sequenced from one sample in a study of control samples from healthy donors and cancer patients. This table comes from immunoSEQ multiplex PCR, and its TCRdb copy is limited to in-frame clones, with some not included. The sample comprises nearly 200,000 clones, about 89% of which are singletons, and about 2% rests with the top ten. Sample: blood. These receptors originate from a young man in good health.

Here the CDR3 DNA reads TGTGCCAGCAGCCGACAGACCTACGAGCAGTACTTC. As protein: CASSRQTYEQYF. This rearrangement joins TRBV14 to TRBJ2-7, with D tentatively TRBD1 (5 bases). The germline CDR1 and CDR2 sequences are SGHDN and FVKESK. Trimming shortened V by 4 bases and J by 2 bases, and 6 bases separated the two germline ends. The CDR3 is made up of 12 amino acids. Together with reference TRBV14 and TRBJ2-7, the CDR3 gives the full variable domain: EAGVTQFPSHSVIEKGQTVTLRCDPISGHDNLYWYRRVMGKEIKFLLHFVKESKQDESGMPNNRFLAERTGGTYSTLKVQPAELEDSGVYFCASSRQTYEQYFGPGTRLTVT.

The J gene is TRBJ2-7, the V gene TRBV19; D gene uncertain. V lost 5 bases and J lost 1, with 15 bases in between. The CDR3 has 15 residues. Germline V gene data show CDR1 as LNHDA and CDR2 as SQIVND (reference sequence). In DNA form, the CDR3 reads TGTGCCAGTAGTCCATACCTAATGGGGTCCTACGAGCAGTACTTC. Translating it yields CASSPYLMGSYEQYF.

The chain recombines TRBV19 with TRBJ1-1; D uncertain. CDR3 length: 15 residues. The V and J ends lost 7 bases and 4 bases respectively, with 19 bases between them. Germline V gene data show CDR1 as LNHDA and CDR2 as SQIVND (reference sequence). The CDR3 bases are TGTGCCAGTACCATTGGGGTATGGAAGAGCACTGAAGCTTTCTTT. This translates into CASTIGVWKSTEAFF. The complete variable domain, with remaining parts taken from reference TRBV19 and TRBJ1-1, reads DGGITQSPKYLFRKEGQNVTLSCEQNLNHDAMYWYRQDPGQGLRLIYYSQIVNDFQKGDIAEGYSVSREKKESFPLTVTSAQKNPTAFYLCASTIGVWKSTEAFFGQGTRLTVV.

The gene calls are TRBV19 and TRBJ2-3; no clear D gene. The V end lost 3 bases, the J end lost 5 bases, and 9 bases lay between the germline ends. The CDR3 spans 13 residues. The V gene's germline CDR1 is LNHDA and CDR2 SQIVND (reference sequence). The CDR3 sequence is CASSMYVGDTQYF. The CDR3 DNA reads TGTGCCAGTAGTATGTACGTTGGAGATACGCAGTATTTT.

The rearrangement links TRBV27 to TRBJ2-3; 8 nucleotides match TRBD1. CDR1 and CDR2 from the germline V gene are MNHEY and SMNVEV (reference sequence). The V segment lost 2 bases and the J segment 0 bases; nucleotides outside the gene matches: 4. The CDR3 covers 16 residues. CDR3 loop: CASSLGTGSSTDTQYF. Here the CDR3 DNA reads TGTGCCAGCAGTTTAGGGACAGGTTCTAGCACAGATACGCAGTATTTT.

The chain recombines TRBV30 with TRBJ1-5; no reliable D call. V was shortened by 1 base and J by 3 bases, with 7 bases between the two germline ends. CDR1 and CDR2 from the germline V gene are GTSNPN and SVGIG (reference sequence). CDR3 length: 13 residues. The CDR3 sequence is CAWSEQPNQPQHF. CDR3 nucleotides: TGTGCCTGGAGTGAACAGCCCAATCAGCCCCAGCATTTT.

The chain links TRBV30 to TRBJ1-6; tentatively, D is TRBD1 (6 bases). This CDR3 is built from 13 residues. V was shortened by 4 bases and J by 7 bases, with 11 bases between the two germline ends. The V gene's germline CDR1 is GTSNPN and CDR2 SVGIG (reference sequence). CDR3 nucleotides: TGTGCCTGGAACAGGGTCCGCAATTCACCCCTCCACTTT. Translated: CAWNRVRNSPLHF. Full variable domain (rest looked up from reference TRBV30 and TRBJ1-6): SQTIHQWPATLVQPVGSPLSLECTVEGTSNPNLYWYRQAAGRGLQLLFYSVGIGQISSEVPQNLSASRPQDRQFILSSKKLLLSDSGFYLCAWNRVRNSPLHFGNGTRLTVT.

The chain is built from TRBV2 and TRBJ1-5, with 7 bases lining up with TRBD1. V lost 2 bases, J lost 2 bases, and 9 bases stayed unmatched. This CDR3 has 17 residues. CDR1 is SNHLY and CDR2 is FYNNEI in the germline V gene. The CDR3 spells CASSEQGTAPRNQPQHF. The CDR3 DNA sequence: TGTGCCAGCAGTGAACAGGGGACAGCACCTCGCAATCAGCCCCAGCATTTT.

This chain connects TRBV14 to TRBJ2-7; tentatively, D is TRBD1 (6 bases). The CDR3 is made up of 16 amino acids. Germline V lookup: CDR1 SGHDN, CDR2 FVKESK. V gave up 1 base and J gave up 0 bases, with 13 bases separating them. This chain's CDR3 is CASSQAAGVSSYEQYF. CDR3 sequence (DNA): TGTGCCAGCAGCCAAGCCGCAGGGGTGAGCTCCTACGAGCAGTACTTC.